The clone carrying this T cell receptor beta chain occurred once. As yet, its antigen is unknown. Trimming took 6 bases from V and 0 from J, leaving 12 bases between them. From germline, CDR1 is SGHRS and CDR2 YFSETQ. The CDR3 covers 14 residues. These data come from a study of OX40 agonist ivuxolimab in advanced cancers. Study-level points and caveats: CD8+ T cells averaged more expanded clones than CD4+.

Clones were sequenced by immunoSEQ multiplex PCR, and TCRdb holds only the in-frame ones, with some missing. The sample records 60,000 to 85,000 clones, about 77% being singletons. The clonotype was recovered from an adult with an advanced solid tumor such as melanoma, head and neck, liver or kidney cancer. This specimen was CD4+ or CD8+ T cells sorted from blood, taken in a trial of the OX40 agonist ivuxolimab. V usage is TRBV5-1 and J usage is TRBJ1-1, with a tentative D call TRBD1 (6 bases). The CDR3 is CASMRGQMNTEAFF. The DNA for the CDR3 is TGCGCCAGCATGCGGGGGCAAATGAACACTGAAGCTTTCTTT.